A single sample gave rise to the 23 T cell receptor beta chains below, sequenced in a study of T cells after yellow fever vaccination (dated by TCRdb to the late 2010s). Libraries were constructed by 5' RACE. The listed sequencing device is Illumina HiSeq 2500. TCRdb's own reprocessing of the public reads used fastp at Q25 and MiXCR and kept productive beta chains. All rows with the same CDR3 protein become a single entry with the most common DNA and genes. The sample has some 560,000 distinct CDR3 sequences on record, less than 20% of them singletons. 14% of the sample is held by the ten biggest clonotypes. This sample's treatment or condition label indicates: live attenuated yellow fever vaccine strain. The specimen was PBMCs, collected 15 days after the yellow fever booster vaccination. These receptors originate from a man aged 25-40 years who received the YFV17D yellow fever vaccine.

The chain links TRBV19 to TRBJ2-1; 11 positions match TRBD2. Germline V CDR1 and CDR2: LNHDA, SQIVND (reference sequence). After removal of 5 bases from V and 0 bases from J, the junction contained 9 bases not matched to a gene. The length of the CDR3 is 18 residues. CDR3 in amino acids: CASSPASGRPSSYNEQFF. The DNA of the CDR3 is TGTGCCAGTAGTCCGGCTAGCGGGAGGCCTAGCTCCTACAATGAGCAGTTCTTC.

This clonotype has just a few counts. The chain uses TRBV6-5 and TRBJ2-3, with D perhaps matching TRBD1 or TRBD2 (5 bases each). CDR3 size: 13 residues. Germline CDR1 reads MNHEY; CDR2 reads SVGAGI. V was cut by 5 bases and J by 8 bases, with 14 bases left in between. The CDR3 DNA reads TGTGCCAGCAGTCGGGACGGACTCGGTACGCAGTATTTT. Its protein is CASSRDGLGTQYF.

This clonotype was seen a few times. This chain connects TRBV3-1 to TRBJ2-1; a weak D match, TRBD2 (6 bases). From germline, CDR1 is LGHDT and CDR2 YNNKEL (reference sequence). Trimming took off 2 bases at V and 6 bases at J, with 14 bases between the two ends. The CDR3 sequence is 15 residues long. The CDR3 region has the DNA TGTGCCAGCAGCCAAATGGGACTTGGACCCAATGAGCAGTTCTTC. Its protein is CASSQMGLGPNEQFF.

In its sample, this clonotype was seen a few times. V usage is TRBV27 and J usage is TRBJ2-5; 8 bases match TRBD2. Trimming removed 2 bases from V and 0 bases from J; junction bases left unmatched: 5. Germline loops: CDR1 MNHEY, CDR2 SMNVEV (reference sequence). The CDR3 is 16 residues long. The CDR3 here is CASSLVGGRHQETQYF. Here the CDR3 DNA reads TGTGCCAGCAGTTTAGTTGGCGGGAGGCACCAAGAGACCCAGTACTTC.

J is TRBJ1-2 and V is TRBV6-2 or TRBV6-3; the D gene is possibly TRBD1 (6 bases). The germline gives CDR1 MNHEY, CDR2 SVGEGT. The CDR3 is made up of 16 amino acids. Between the trimmed V and J ends, which lost 2 bases and 0 bases, there was a span of 13 bases. The CDR3 DNA follows: TGTGCCAGCAGTTACCAAGACAGGATGGCTAACTATGGCTACACCTTC. Amino acid sequence: CASSYQDRMANYGYTF.

This clonotype was counted only a few times. CDR3 amino acids: CASSLGRDRGETQYF. The CDR3 DNA reads as TGCGCCAGCAGCTTGGGCCGGGACAGGGGTGAGACCCAGTACTTC. V is TRBV5-1 and J is TRBJ2-5, with 10 nucleotides matching TRBD1. Germline CDR1 is SGHRS and CDR2 is YFSETQ. The V gene end was trimmed by 0 bases and the J gene end by 5 bases; junction bases not matched to a gene: 4. This CDR3 is built from 15 residues.

The CDR3 is CSARDQGGRAPQHF. DNA of the CDR3: TGCAGTGCTAGAGATCAAGGCGGGAGGGCGCCCCAGCATTTT. The J gene is TRBJ1-5, the V gene TRBV20-1; D call uncertain. Trimming left V 0 bases short and J 9 bases short, with 15 bases between. This CDR3 comprises 14 residues. CDR1 is DFQATT and CDR2 is SNEGSKA in the germline V gene (reference sequence).

This clonotype was detected a few times. This sequence joins TRBV7-9 and TRBJ2-2; TRBD1 might be the D (6 bases). The CDR3 extends over 12 amino acids. Germline CDR1 SEHNR, CDR2 FQNEAQ (reference sequence). V lost 8 bases, J lost 5 bases, and 9 bases lay in between. CDR3 sequence (DNA): TGTGCCAGCCCACAGGGAACCGGGGAGCTGTTTTTT. Translated: CASPQGTGELFF.

The CDR3 DNA follows: TGTGCCAGCAGTTTGTGGGCCAGAGCCACAGATACGCAGTATTTT. It encodes CASSLWARATDTQYF. The chain is built from TRBV28 and TRBJ2-3; no reliable D call. The CDR3 runs to 15 residues. Germline lookup yields CDR1 MDHEN and CDR2 SYDVKM. Trimming pared 3 bases from V and 2 bases from J, leaving 12 bases between.

This clonotype has more than one count but fewer than ten. Here the CDR3 DNA reads TGCGCCAGCAGTGTATCCCGGGACAACGTTTACAATGAGCAGTTCTTC. It encodes CASSVSRDNVYNEQFF. V and J are TRBV10-2 and TRBJ2-1; maybe TRBD1 (6 bases). CDR3 length equals 16 residues. CDR1 WSHSY and CDR2 SAAADI come from the germline V gene. The V end was cut by 4 bases, the J end by 4 bases, with 17 bases between.

This clonotype was observed a handful of times. The chain has TRBV2 and TRBJ2-7, with 7 bases lining up with TRBD1. The CDR3 is made up of 12 amino acids. Trimming at V came to 6 bases and at J to 4 bases, leaving 3 bases not matched to a gene. Germline V gives CDR1 SNHLY, CDR2 FYNNEI. CDR3 amino acids: CASRQGKYEQYF. The DNA for the CDR3 is TGTGCCAGCAGACAGGGGAAATACGAGCAGTACTTC.

The chain recombines TRBV20-1 with TRBJ1-1, with TRBD1 as a possible D gene (5 bases). This CDR3 contains 13 residues. CDR1 and CDR2 from the germline V gene are DFQATT and SNEGSKA (reference sequence). With 4 bases removed from V and 5 bases from J, the gap between germline ends came to 14 bases. CDR3 in amino acids: CSATRARGTEAFF. CDR3 DNA sequence: TGCAGTGCTACCAGGGCGCGGGGGACTGAAGCTTTCTTT.

This clonotype was observed once. CDR3 bases: TGTGCCAGTAGTTTTAGCGGGGGGGACAATGAGCAGTTCTTC. Encoded protein: CASSFSGGDNEQFF. The chain uses TRBV19 and TRBJ2-1, with 11 bases aligning to TRBD2. V dropped 5 bases and J dropped 5; count of bases not matched to a gene: 2. The germline V gene encodes CDR1 LNHDA and CDR2 SQIVND (reference sequence). The CDR3 sequence is 14 residues long.

This clonotype came up a few times. The J gene is TRBJ2-5, the V gene TRBV11-2, with 10 nucleotides matching TRBD2. The CDR3 is made up of 15 amino acids. The V segment lost 5 bases and the J segment 3 bases; nucleotides outside the gene matches: 6. Per the germline V gene, CDR1 is SGHAT and CDR2 is FQNNGV. As DNA, the CDR3 is TGTGCCAGCAGCCCGAGGACTAGCGGAGAAGAGACCCAGTACTTC. Protein sequence: CASSPRTSGEETQYF.

The chain joins TRBV9 to TRBJ2-1, with D possibly TRBD1 on 6 matching bases. Trimming removed 0 bases from V and 4 bases from J, with 11 bases in between. CDR1 is SGDLS, CDR2 YYNGEE, per germline. The length of the CDR3 is 15 residues. The CDR3 DNA follows: TGTGCCAGCAGCGTAGTAGGGGGACCGTACAATGAGCAGTTCTTC. Translated: CASSVVGGPYNEQFF.

The J gene is TRBJ2-5, the V gene TRBV10-3; the D gene is possibly TRBD1 (5 bases). The V gene's germline CDR1 is ENHRY and CDR2 SYGVKD. The CDR3 consists of 12 residues. Trimming took 10 bases from V and 4 from J, leaving 13 bases between them. The CDR3 reads CASGRVRETQYF. CDR3 bases: TGTGCCAGCGGCAGGGTTCGAGAGACCCAGTACTTC.

V is TRBV18 and J is TRBJ2-3; D is tentatively TRBD1 or TRBD2 (5 bases each). Germline V lookup: CDR1 KGHSH, CDR2 LQKENI. The length of the CDR3 is 16 residues. The V end lost 0 bases, the J end lost 4 bases, and 14 bases lay between the germline ends. The CDR3, as DNA: TGTGCCAGCTCACCACCGGGGACCTCTCAAGCAGATACGCAGTATTTT. This sequence encodes CASSPPGTSQADTQYF.

This clonotype was seen a few times. This chain uses TRBV28 with TRBJ2-3, with TRBD1 identical over 8 bases. V dropped 10 bases and J dropped 2; count of bases not matched to a gene: 11. Germline V gene sequence: CDR1 MDHEN, CDR2 SYDVKM. The CDR3 is 15 amino acids. The CDR3 DNA reads as TGTGCCACCTATATGGACAGGGAACTCACAGATACGCAGTATTTT. This sequence encodes CATYMDRELTDTQYF.

This clonotype was detected a few times. The chain uses TRBV7-2 and TRBJ2-5; D may match TRBD1 or TRBD2 (5 bases each). From germline, CDR1 is SGHTA and CDR2 FQGNSA. Trimming shortened V by 4 bases and J by 3 bases, and 12 bases separated the two germline ends. The CDR3 is 14 amino acids. CDR3 sequence (DNA): TGTGCCAGCAGCTCTCGAGGGGTTGAAGAGACCCAGTACTTC. Translated, it gives CASSSRGVEETQYF. Full variable domain (rest looked up from reference TRBV7-2 and TRBJ2-5): GAGVSQSPSNKVTEKGKDVELRCDPISGHTALYWYRQSLGQGLEFLIYFQGNSAPDKSGLPSDRFSAERTGGSVSTLTIQRTQQEDSAVYLCASSSRGVEETQYFGPGTRLLVL.

In this sample, this clonotype turned up a few times. The rearrangement joins TRBV7-2 to TRBJ2-7; weak D call: TRBD2 (5 bases). Trimming pared 0 bases from V and 0 bases from J, leaving 6 bases between. Germline CDR1 reads SGHTA; CDR2 reads FQGNSA. This CDR3 region has 14 residues. CDR3 sequence: CASSLALVSYEQYF. In DNA form, the CDR3 reads TGTGCCAGCAGCTTAGCACTAGTCTCCTACGAGCAGTACTTC. Based on the CDR3 plus reference TRBV7-2 and TRBJ2-7, the full variable domain is GAGVSQSPSNKVTEKGKDVELRCDPISGHTALYWYRQSLGQGLEFLIYFQGNSAPDKSGLPSDRFSAERTGGSVSTLTIQRTQQEDSAVYLCASSLALVSYEQYFGPGTRLTVT.

This clonotype has only a few counts. The V gene is TRBV20-1, the J gene TRBJ1-6; no clear D gene. CDR1 and CDR2 from the germline V gene are DFQATT and SNEGSKA (reference sequence). This CDR3 has 12 residues. The V gene lost 3 bases and the J gene lost 8 bases, with 8 bases spanning the gap. The CDR3 bases are TGCAGTGCTAGGATTGAGGATTCACCCCTCCACTTT. Its translation: CSARIEDSPLHF.

The chain combines TRBV20-1 with TRBJ2-1, with 9 bases identical to TRBD2. Looked up from germline, CDR1 is DFQATT and CDR2 is SNEGSKA (reference sequence). The J segment lost 7 bases and the V segment lost 1 base, leaving 8 bases of the junction unmatched. The CDR3 sequence is 15 residues long. The CDR3, as DNA: TGCAGTGCTAGAGCAATAGCGGGAGTGGCTAATGAGCAGTTCTTC. It specifies CSARAIAGVANEQFF.

CDR3 protein: CASSFGGITDTQYF. The CDR3 coding sequence is TGTGCCAGCAGTTTCGGGGGGATAACAGATACGCAGTATTTT. The chain has TRBV12-3 or TRBV12-4 and TRBJ2-3, with TRBD2 matching over 7 bases. V lost 3 bases and J lost 3; bases outside the gene matches: 3. The CDR3 is 14 amino acids.